This T cell receptor beta chain was identified during a study of OX40 agonist ivuxolimab in advanced cancers. At the level of the study: Mean age approximately 59 years, range about 20 to 79; 82.7% male.

Repertoires were generated with immunoSEQ multiplex PCR, while TCRdb's copy carries only in-frame clones and drops some. The sample contains about 86,000 clones, around 90% of which appear only once. Per germline, CDR1 MNHNY and CDR2 SVGAGI (reference sequence). The V gene lost 5 bases and the J gene lost 3 bases, with 14 bases spanning the gap. The CDR3 sequence is 15 residues long. V is TRBV6-6 and J is TRBJ1-5; no clear D. The sample here was CD4+ or CD8+ T cells sorted from blood, taken in a trial of the OX40 agonist ivuxolimab. The receptor was derived from an adult with an advanced solid tumor such as melanoma, head and neck, liver or kidney cancer. CDR3 DNA: TGTGCCAGCAGTCACCGTGACGGATACAATCAGCCCCAGCATTTT. Amino acid sequence: CASSHRDGYNQPQHF.